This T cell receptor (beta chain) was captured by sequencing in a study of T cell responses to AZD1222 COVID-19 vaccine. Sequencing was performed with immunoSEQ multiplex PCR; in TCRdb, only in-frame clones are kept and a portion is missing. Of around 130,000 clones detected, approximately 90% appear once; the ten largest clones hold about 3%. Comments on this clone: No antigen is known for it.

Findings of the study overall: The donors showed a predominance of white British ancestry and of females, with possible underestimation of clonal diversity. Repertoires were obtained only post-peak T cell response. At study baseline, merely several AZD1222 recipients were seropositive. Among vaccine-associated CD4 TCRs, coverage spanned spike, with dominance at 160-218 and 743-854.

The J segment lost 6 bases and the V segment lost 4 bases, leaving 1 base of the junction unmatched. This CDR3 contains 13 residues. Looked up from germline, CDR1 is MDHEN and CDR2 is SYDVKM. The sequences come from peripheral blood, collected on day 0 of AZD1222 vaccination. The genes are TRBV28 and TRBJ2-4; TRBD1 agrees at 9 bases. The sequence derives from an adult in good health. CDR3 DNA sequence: TGTGCCAGCAGTTCGACAGGGGGAAACATTCAGTACTTC. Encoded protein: CASSSTGGNIQYF.